The rows below give T cell receptor beta chains drawn from one sample of a study of blood T cell repertoires in COVID-19. Clones were sequenced by immunoSEQ multiplex PCR, and TCRdb holds only the in-frame ones, with some missing. The sample has hundreds of thousands of clones, over 75% seen once. Sequenced material: peripheral blood. These TCRs come from a woman aged 50 to 60 who had recovered from COVID-19. Each CDR3 is given without its conserved first and last residue. Size tells how often a clone was seen (once, few, many) or the class of an expanded clone, and some rows leave it out.

cdr3_aa clone_size j_call v_call
ASSHGLVDEQF - TRBJ2-1 TRBV27
SASGTSGKYGELF once TRBJ2-2 TRBV20-1
ASSTAGTGLTEAF - TRBJ1-1 TRBV19
AWSPSLAGFEQF - TRBJ2-1 TRBV30
ASRGTNYGYT - TRBJ1-2 TRBV6-5
ASSLGAYSGNTIY - TRBJ1-3 TRBV6-5
ASSLNSGKSTDTQY - TRBJ2-3 TRBV7-3
ASSLGSGSINSYEQY - TRBJ2-7 TRBV7-2
ASSQRDSGPNTEAF - TRBJ1-1 TRBV4-2
ATNRGMAEAF - TRBJ1-1 TRBV5-4
ASSAERTSTGEQY few TRBJ2-7 TRBV5-8
ASSQALAGETQY - TRBJ2-5 TRBV4-3
ASSMGTDPTGELF few TRBJ2-2 TRBV5-4
ASSRSGGVKDGYT - TRBJ1-2 TRBV7-9
ASSEGGVGTEAF few TRBJ1-1 TRBV6-1
ASSSGQGVWYEQY - TRBJ2-7 TRBV7-2
ASSHRREGRTQY - TRBJ2-3 TRBV3-1/TRBV3-2
ASSLASFNTGELF - TRBJ2-2 TRBV11-3
ASSNGHLSSYEQY - TRBJ2-7 TRBV14
ASSPPAGTKETQY - TRBJ2-5 TRBV6-5
ANRAAGDTQY once TRBJ2-3 TRBV6-5
ARSSQGAGEKLF - TRBJ1-4 TRBV5-3
ASSGQARGYEQY - TRBJ2-7 TRBV19
ASTLNRLAGANVLT - TRBJ2-6 TRBV28
ASSPRSAGPQEQY - TRBJ2-7 TRBV7-6
ASSESRPGQHTEAF - TRBJ1-1 TRBV10-1
ASSYSIRYAASWNTEAF - TRBJ1-1 TRBV6-2/TRBV6-3
ASRAGGNTIY - TRBJ1-3 TRBV28
ASSLGRGSDGYT - TRBJ1-2 TRBV5-1
ASSPSIQGKTEAF - TRBJ1-1 TRBV7-9
ASSQDLGGAANSPLH - TRBJ1-6 TRBV4-2
ASAIRDRGKETQY - TRBJ2-5 TRBV28
SGRQVNTEAF - TRBJ1-1 TRBV29-1
ASGGVRGAPLSEQY - TRBJ2-7 TRBV5-4
ASSSWGLAGHTQY - TRBJ2-3 TRBV11-2
ASSRWVGGPHEQY - TRBJ2-7 TRBV6-5
ASSQWGDGTQY - TRBJ2-5 TRBV3-1/TRBV3-2
ASSPGGADNYGYT - TRBJ1-2 TRBV5-4
ASSLSPGGWETQY - TRBJ2-5 TRBV27
ASSLGLASRTGELF few TRBJ2-2 TRBV7-3
ASSTGVSGANVLT - TRBJ2-6 TRBV9
ASSQEVATLTSYEQY - TRBJ2-7 TRBV4-1
SVGQVVNTEAF - TRBJ1-1 TRBV29-1
ASSLAGTGGYEQY - TRBJ2-7 TRBV7-2
ASSYSGSSLDEQF few TRBJ2-1 TRBV6-5
ASSPSGSGYEKLF - TRBJ1-4 TRBV18
ASSKTLGYT - TRBJ1-2 TRBV12-3/TRBV12-4
ASSFLSQVDTQY - TRBJ2-3 TRBV5-5
ASGRQEVEQY - TRBJ2-7 TRBV28
ASSDRGQPQH - TRBJ1-5 TRBV6-1
ASSPSILRDTGELF - TRBJ2-2 TRBV18
ASSPQQGKNTEAF - TRBJ1-1 TRBV11-3
ASSLYKQGSGNTIY - TRBJ1-3 TRBV7-2
ASSPSTGVNSPLH - TRBJ1-6 TRBV18
ASKLMTAVETEAF - TRBJ1-1 TRBV3-1/TRBV3-2
ASSLHNTEAF - TRBJ1-1 TRBV18
ASSPFDSSNTGELF - TRBJ2-2 TRBV18
ASSLDPAGVRNEQF - TRBJ2-1 TRBV11-3
ASSQYSGNSNQPQH - TRBJ1-5 TRBV18